Following are 20 T cell receptor beta chains from one sample sequenced in a study of post-analysis software for immune sequencing data. Unique molecular identifiers were present in the TCR beta cDNA libraries. TCRdb processed the PCR reads anew with MiXCR; each CDR3 protein has one entry. Counted here are about 500,000 distinct CDR3 sequences, 45% occurring once; the ten biggest clones make up about 12%. Study-level points and caveats: The study found TRBV5-6, TRBV5-1 and TRBV20-1 among about five TRBV segments more frequent in patients than controls.

These receptors are not linked to any known antigen. Sequences were obtained from blood. The source is a girl between 10 and 17 years old with multiple sclerosis.

The CDR3 nucleotides are TGCGCCAGCAGCCAAGATCCAGGGGGGAACACTGAAGCTTTCTTT. Amino acids: CASSQDPGGNTEAFF. V usage is TRBV4-1 and J usage is TRBJ1-1; TRBD1 aligns across 7 bases. There are 15 residues in the CDR3. V dropped 0 bases and J dropped 1; count of bases not matched to a gene: 2. Germline CDR1 and CDR2: MGHRA and YSYEKL.

This chain uses TRBV6-6 with TRBJ2-5; D is unclear. The J call may be in error: the DNA end matches TRBJ2-7 better. CDR1 is MNHNY and CDR2 is SVGAGI in the germline V gene (reference sequence). The CDR3 is made up of 13 amino acids. The CDR3 DNA reads as TGTGCCAGCAGTTATCAAGGTCTCTACGAGCAGTACTTC. Translated: CASSYQGLYEQYF.

The gene calls are TRBV7-2 and TRBJ2-7; 10 bases match TRBD1. CDR1 and CDR2 from the germline V gene are SGHTA and FQGNSA. The ends lost 5 bases at V and 6 bases at J; junction bases unmatched: 10. The CDR3 covers 15 residues. The CDR3 reads CASSAGQGSGVEQYF. The DNA for the CDR3 is TGTGCCAGCAGCGCGGGACAGGGGTCAGGGGTCGAGCAGTACTTC.

This rearrangement joins TRBV9 to TRBJ2-1; 7 bases are a match to TRBD1. This CDR3 is built from 15 residues. V was pared by 3 bases and J by 2 bases, with 5 bases of the junction left unmatched. Per the germline V gene, CDR1 is SGDLS and CDR2 is YYNGEE. This CDR3 reads CASSEGAITYNEQFF. The CDR3 DNA follows: TGTGCCAGCAGCGAGGGGGCCATCACCTACAATGAGCAGTTCTTC.

This chain connects TRBV20-1 to TRBJ2-1, with 16 bases matching TRBD2. CDR3 length: 16 amino acids. V gave up 4 bases and J gave up 6 bases; unmatched junction bases: 6. Germline CDR1 and CDR2: DFQATT and SNEGSKA (reference sequence). The CDR3 region is CSAMGLAGGVGNEQFF. DNA for the CDR3: TGCAGTGCTATGGGACTAGCGGGAGGGGTAGGCAATGAGCAGTTCTTC.

This chain joins TRBV4-2 and TRBJ2-6; D not resolved. V lost 0 bases to trimming and J lost 0 bases, with 6 bases between them. Germline V CDR1 and CDR2: LGHNA, YNFKEQ. This CDR3 contains 16 residues. CDR3 nucleotide sequence: TGTGCCAGCAGCCAAGATCTCCGCTCTGGGGCCAACGTCCTGACTTTC. This translates into CASSQDLRSGANVLTF.

The J gene is TRBJ2-3, the V gene TRBV11-2; 9 bases match TRBD1. Unmatched junction bases numbered 5, after V lost 5 bases and J lost 2 bases. This CDR3 comprises 15 residues. CDR1 and CDR2 from the germline V gene are SGHAT and FQNNGV. The CDR3 DNA is TGTGCCAGCAGCCCCGGGACAGGGATCACAGATACGCAGTATTTT. Its protein product is CASSPGTGITDTQYF.

A few counts support this clonotype. V gene TRBV6-4 combines with J gene TRBJ2-3; possible D gene TRBD2, 6 bases. Trimming shortened V by 0 bases and J by 3 bases, and 16 bases separated the two germline ends. The CDR3 length is 17 residues. The germline V gene encodes CDR1 MRHNA and CDR2 SNTAGT. Here the CDR3 DNA reads TGTGCCAGCAGTGACTCTCCCCGCGGGACGGGGACAGATACGCAGTATTTT. This sequence encodes CASSDSPRGTGTDTQYF.

A few counts support this clonotype. This chain links TRBV12-3 or TRBV12-4 with TRBJ1-1, with 7 positions matching TRBD1. This CDR3 spans 14 amino acids. V dropped 6 bases and J dropped 0; count of bases not matched to a gene: 4. This CDR3 is CASRDRFLNTEAFF. Here the CDR3 DNA reads TGTGCCAGCAGGGACAGGTTCTTGAACACTGAAGCTTTCTTT.

The chain joins TRBV9 to TRBJ1-2; 7 positions agree with TRBD1. Germline CDR1 SGDLS, CDR2 YYNGEE. V lost 0 bases and J lost 6; bases outside the gene matches: 14. The length of the CDR3 is 17 residues. The CDR3 region has the DNA TGTGCCAGCAGCGTAGGGGGACAGAGTGACTTAAACCATGGCTACACCTTC. Amino acids: CASSVGGQSDLNHGYTF.

The chain couples TRBV12-5 to TRBJ1-1, with 7 bases that match TRBD1. The CDR3 sequence is 13 residues long. CDR1 is LGHNT and CDR2 is FRNRAP in the germline V gene. J lost 5 bases, V lost 2 bases, and 2 bases had no gene match. CDR3 residues: CASGLTGETEAFF. Written as DNA, the CDR3 is TGTGCTAGTGGTTTGACAGGGGAAACTGAAGCTTTCTTT.

This clonotype is judged medium-sized. The chain couples TRBV5-1 to TRBJ2-1; TRBD1 agrees at 9 bases. Trimming cost V 2 bases and J 7 bases; bases outside gene matches: 7. This CDR3 comprises 15 residues. Per germline, CDR1 SGHRS and CDR2 YFSETQ. The CDR3: CASSLPGTGNNEQFF. CDR3 in DNA: TGCGCCAGCAGCTTACCCGGGACAGGGAATAATGAGCAGTTCTTC.

This clonotype turned up a few times. The rearrangement links TRBV7-2 to TRBJ2-1, with 9 bases identical to TRBD2. V lost 5 bases to trimming and J lost 8 bases; unmatched junction nucleotides: 4. The CDR3 contains 13 residues. Looked up from germline, CDR1 is SGHTA and CDR2 is FQGNSA. Here the CDR3 reads CASSVTSGYEQFF. The CDR3 region has the DNA TGTGCCAGCAGCGTTACTAGCGGGTATGAGCAGTTCTTC. Together with reference TRBV7-2 and TRBJ2-1, the CDR3 gives the full variable domain: GAGVSQSPSNKVTEKGKDVELRCDPISGHTALYWYRQSLGQGLEFLIYFQGNSAPDKSGLPSDRFSAERTGGSVSTLTIQRTQQEDSAVYLCASSVTSGYEQFFGPGTRLTVL.

This CDR3 is CASSTTGHYEQYF. The CDR3 DNA follows: TGTGCCAGCAGCACTACGGGACACTACGAGCAGTACTTC. The chain couples TRBV7-9 to TRBJ2-7; the D gene is possibly TRBD1 (6 bases). Germline assignment: CDR1 SEHNR and CDR2 FQNEAQ (reference sequence). The CDR3 extends over 13 amino acids. V lost 5 bases to trimming and J lost 3 bases, with 11 bases between them. The full variable domain, completed using reference TRBV7-9 and TRBJ2-7, is DTGVSQNPRHKITKRGQNVTFRCDPISEHNRLYWYRQTLGQGPEFLTYFQNEAQLEKSRLLSDRFSAERPKGSFSTLEIQRTEQGDSAMYLCASSTTGHYEQYFGPGTRLTVT.

J is TRBJ2-5 and V is TRBV2; TRBD2 aligns across 9 bases. Judging by the DNA end, TRBJ2-7 fits better; the J call may be wrong. Germline V lookup: CDR1 SNHLY, CDR2 FYNNEI. The CDR3 totals 17 residues. The CDR3 DNA follows: TGTGCCAGCAGTGAAGCGCGCGGCGGGAGGGGTGGCTACGAGCAGTACTTC. It codes for CASSEARGGRGGYEQYF.

This chain joins TRBV7-2 and TRBJ2-1; 8 bases are a match to TRBD2. The junction had 10 bases not matched to a gene; V was cut back by 6 bases and J by 6 bases. The CDR3 is 15 amino acids. The germline V gene encodes CDR1 SGHTA and CDR2 FQGNSA. The DNA of the CDR3 is TGTGCCAGCAGAAGGGGACTAGTTTCTTTCAATGAGCAGTTCTTC. The encoded protein is CASRRGLVSFNEQFF.

The table lists this clonotype with a few counts. The chain links TRBV28 to TRBJ2-1; tentative D call: TRBD2 (6 bases). The V end was cut by 3 bases, the J end by 2 bases, with 11 bases between. This CDR3 region has 15 residues. Germline-derived CDR1 and CDR2 are MDHEN and SYDVKM. CDR3 protein: CASSFSGSPYNEQFF. The CDR3, as DNA: TGTGCCAGCAGTTTTAGCGGTTCACCCTACAATGAGCAGTTCTTC.

V and J are TRBV20-1 and TRBJ2-1; 9 nucleotides align to TRBD2. This CDR3 is built from 14 residues. Germline CDR1 is DFQATT and CDR2 is SNEGSKA (reference sequence). J gave up 8 bases and V 3 bases, and 8 bases lay outside the gene matches. The CDR3 DNA reads as TGCAGTGCTAGCGCGGGAGGGCCTGGTCATGAGCAGTTCTTC. Translated: CSASAGGPGHEQFF.

This clonotype was seen a few times. The J gene is TRBJ2-1, the V gene TRBV28; 12 positions match TRBD2. Germline CDR1 reads MDHEN; CDR2 reads SYDVKM. CDR3 length: 17 residues. Trimming took 2 bases from V and 4 from J; bases not matched to a gene: 6. The chain's CDR3 is CASSLRTSGNLYNEQFF. The CDR3 nucleotides are TGTGCCAGCAGTTTACGGACTAGCGGGAATCTTTACAATGAGCAGTTCTTC. The full variable domain, completed using reference TRBV28 and TRBJ2-1, is DVKVTQSSRYLVKRTGEKVFLECVQDMDHENMFWYRQDPGLGLRLIYFSYDVKMKEKGDIPEGYSVSREKKERFSLILESASTNQTSMYLCASSLRTSGNLYNEQFFGPGTRLTVL.

The chain employs TRBV3-1 and TRBJ2-3; 15 nucleotides agree with TRBD2. Per germline, CDR1 LGHDT and CDR2 YNNKEL (reference sequence). With 5 bases clipped from V and 4 bases from J, the junction kept 4 bases outside the gene matches. The CDR3 covers 16 residues. The CDR3 is CASSFRTSGRADTQYF. DNA for the CDR3: TGTGCCAGCAGCTTTCGGACTAGCGGGAGGGCAGATACGCAGTATTTT.